Following are 14 T cell receptor beta chains from one sample sequenced in a study of blood T cell repertoires in COVID-19 (dated by TCRdb to 2020 to 2022). Libraries were constructed by the immunoSEQ multiplex PCR assay. TCRdb holds this immuneACCESS table with in-frame rearrangements only. Some clones are missing; in checked studies, unresolved V genes explain under half, and the rest has no known cause. Present in this sample are 250,000 to 300,000 clones, about 89% of which were seen just once. 9.5% to 15% of the sample comes from the top ten. Sequenced material: peripheral blood. Every receptor here comes from a woman aged 55-70 years with acute or convalescent COVID-19.

This clone has just one count. The chain uses TRBV7-9 and TRBJ2-3, with D hard to call. V was shortened by 7 bases and J by 5 bases, with 7 bases between the two germline ends. The CDR3 is 11 residues long. Germline V gene data show CDR1 as SEHNR and CDR2 as FQNEAQ (reference sequence). CDR3 bases: TGTGCCAGCACCCGTATAGATACGCAGTATTTT. Translation: CASTRIDTQYF.

V usage is TRBV29-1 and J usage is TRBJ1-1; unclear D gene. The CDR3 extends over 14 amino acids. Germline lookup yields CDR1 SQVTM and CDR2 ANQGSEA. The V end was cut by 6 bases, the J end by 6 bases, with 20 bases between. The CDR3 DNA reads as TGCAGCGTCGTTTCCGGGATTAAGGGCCCTGAAGCTTTCTTT. Its translation is CSVVSGIKGPEAFF.

The chain has TRBV7-9 and TRBJ1-2; D is uncertain. Germline V lookup: CDR1 SEHNR, CDR2 FQNEAQ (reference sequence). The V and J ends lost 5 bases and 5 bases respectively, with 12 bases between them. This CDR3 region has 13 residues. The CDR3 spells CASSLIHNYGYTF. In nucleotides, the CDR3 is TGTGCCAGCAGCCTAATCCATAATTATGGCTACACCTTC.

The genes are TRBV18 and TRBJ1-6; D may be TRBD1 (5 bases). This CDR3 has 15 amino acids. Germline values: CDR1 KGHSH, CDR2 LQKENI. The V and J ends lost 3 bases and 3 bases respectively, with 9 bases between them. CDR3 sequence: CASSPSDSYNSPLHF. CDR3 bases: TGTGCCAGCTCACCTTCCGACAGCTATAATTCACCCCTCCACTTT.

The chain has TRBV6-5 and TRBJ2-2, with 11 positions matching TRBD2. Losses at the gene ends were 6 bases for V and 7 bases for J; bases not matched to a gene: 7. Germline CDR1 reads MNHEY; CDR2 reads SVGAGI. This CDR3 is built from 15 residues. The CDR3 DNA reads as TGTGCCAGCAGGAGGCGACTAGCGGGATTCGGGGAGCTGTTTTTT. Translation: CASRRRLAGFGELFF.

The gene calls are TRBV5-1 and TRBJ1-6, with 7 bases that match TRBD1. The V and J ends lost 0 bases and 7 bases, in that order; junction bases with no gene match: 4. The CDR3 extends over 15 amino acids. CDR1 is SGHRS, CDR2 YFSETQ, per germline. Here the CDR3 reads CASSLEGQINSPLHF. CDR3 sequence (DNA): TGCGCCAGCAGCTTGGAGGGACAGATAAATTCACCCCTCCACTTT.

V gene TRBV18 combines with J gene TRBJ1-1; perhaps TRBD1 as D (6 bases). This CDR3 is 15 amino acids long. V was clipped by 6 bases and J by 3 bases, with 17 bases between them. Per the germline V gene, CDR1 is KGHSH and CDR2 is LQKENI. This CDR3 reads CASSQKRGADTEAFF. The CDR3 coding sequence is TGTGCCAGCTCTCAAAAGCGGGGGGCAGACACTGAAGCTTTCTTT.

This chain connects TRBV19 to TRBJ1-1; D unresolved. The CDR3 is made up of 13 amino acids. V lost 6 bases and J 0 bases, leaving 8 bases between the germline ends. CDR1 and CDR2 from the germline V gene are LNHDA and SQIVND (reference sequence). CDR3 region: CASSRGMNTEAFF. Written as DNA, the CDR3 is TGTGCCAGTAGCCGCGGCATGAACACTGAAGCTTTCTTT.

The genes are TRBV13 and TRBJ2-2, with a tentative D call TRBD2 (5 bases). Trimming took off 10 bases at V and 3 bases at J, with 15 bases between the two ends. Germline V CDR1 and CDR2: PRHDT, FYEKMQ (reference sequence). The CDR3 spans 14 residues. Written as DNA, the CDR3 is TGTGCCACCCAAGTGAGGGCTGACACCGGGGAGCTGTTTTTT. It codes for CATQVRADTGELFF. The full variable domain, completed using reference TRBV13 and TRBJ2-2, is AAGVIQSPRHLIKEKRETATLKCYPIPRHDTVYWYQQGPGQDPQFLISFYEKMQSDKGSIPDRFSAQQFSDYHSELNMSSLELGDSALYFCATQVRADTGELFFGEGSRLTVL.

The chain employs TRBV5-6 and TRBJ1-2; TRBD1 agrees at 9 bases. CDR1 and CDR2 from the germline V gene are SGHDT and YYEEEE. Trimming cost V 4 bases and J 5 bases; bases outside gene matches: 6. The CDR3 extends over 14 amino acids. CDR3 nucleotide sequence: TGTGCCAGCAGCCCCGGGACAGGGTTTTATGGCTACACCTTC. Encoded protein: CASSPGTGFYGYTF.

This clone was recorded only once. This chain uses TRBV4-1 with TRBJ2-3; 9 bases agree with TRBD1. V was clipped by 1 base and J by 6 bases; unmatched bases: 8. Germline V gives CDR1 MGHRA, CDR2 YSYEKL. The CDR3 length is 16 residues. The CDR3 loop reads CASSQVGTGPRDTQYF. The CDR3 DNA follows: TGCGCCAGCAGCCAAGTTGGGACAGGGCCGCGTGATACGCAGTATTTT.

The rearrangement joins TRBV27 to TRBJ1-2; TRBD1 aligns across 9 bases. Germline CDR1 is MNHEY and CDR2 is SMNVEV (reference sequence). There are 14 residues in the CDR3. J was trimmed by 7 bases and V by 5 bases; bases with no gene match: 8. CDR3 amino acids: CASSTGRQGGGYTF. The CDR3 DNA is TGTGCCAGCAGTACGGGCCGACAGGGGGGTGGCTACACCTTC.

This chain joins TRBV10-3 and TRBJ1-1; no firm D call. V was clipped by 10 bases and J by 2 bases, with 14 bases between them. CDR3 size: 13 residues. Germline assignment: CDR1 ENHRY and CDR2 SYGVKD. In DNA, the CDR3 is TGTGCCACAAAACGGGGAGACAACACTGAAGCTTTCTTT. This sequence encodes CATKRGDNTEAFF.

Only one count was recorded for this clone. J is TRBJ1-5 and V is TRBV27; tentatively, D is TRBD1 (5 bases). The CDR3 loop spans 14 amino acids. Germline V lookup: CDR1 MNHEY, CDR2 SMNVEV (reference sequence). V was trimmed by 3 bases and J by 0 bases, leaving 6 bases between them. CDR3 DNA: TGTGCCAGCAGTTTGGGACTTAGCAATCAGCCCCAGCATTTT. This translates into CASSLGLSNQPQHF.